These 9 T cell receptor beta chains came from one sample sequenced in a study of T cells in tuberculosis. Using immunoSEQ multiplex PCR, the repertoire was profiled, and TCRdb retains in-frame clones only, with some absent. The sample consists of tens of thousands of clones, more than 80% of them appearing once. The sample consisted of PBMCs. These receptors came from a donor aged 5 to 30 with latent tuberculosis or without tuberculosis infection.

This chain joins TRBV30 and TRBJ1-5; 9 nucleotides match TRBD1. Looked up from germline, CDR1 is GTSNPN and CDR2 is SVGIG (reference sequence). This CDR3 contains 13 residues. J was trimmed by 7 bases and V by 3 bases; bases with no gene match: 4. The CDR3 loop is CAWSVDRGQPQHF. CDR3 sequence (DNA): TGTGCCTGGAGCGTCGACAGGGGGCAGCCCCAGCATTTT.

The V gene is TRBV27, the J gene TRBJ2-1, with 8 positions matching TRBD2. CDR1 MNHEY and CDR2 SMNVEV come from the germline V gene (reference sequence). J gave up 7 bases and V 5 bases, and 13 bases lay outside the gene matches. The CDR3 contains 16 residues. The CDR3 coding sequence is TGTGCCAGCAGTCCCCACCGTGAAGCGGGGGTTAATGAGCAGTTCTTC. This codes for CASSPHREAGVNEQFF.

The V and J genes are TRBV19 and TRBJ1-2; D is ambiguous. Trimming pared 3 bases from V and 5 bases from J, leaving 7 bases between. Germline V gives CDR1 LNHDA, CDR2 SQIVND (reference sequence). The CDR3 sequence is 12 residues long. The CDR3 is CASSMRVYGYTF. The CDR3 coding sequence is TGTGCCAGTAGTATGAGAGTATATGGCTACACCTTC.

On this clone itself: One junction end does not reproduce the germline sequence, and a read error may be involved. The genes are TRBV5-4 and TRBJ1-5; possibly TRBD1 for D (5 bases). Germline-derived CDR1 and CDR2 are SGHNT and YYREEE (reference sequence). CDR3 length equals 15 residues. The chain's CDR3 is CASSYDGGGNQPQHF. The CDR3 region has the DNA TGTGCCAGTAGCTATGACGGGGGGGGCAATCAGCCCCAGCATTTT.

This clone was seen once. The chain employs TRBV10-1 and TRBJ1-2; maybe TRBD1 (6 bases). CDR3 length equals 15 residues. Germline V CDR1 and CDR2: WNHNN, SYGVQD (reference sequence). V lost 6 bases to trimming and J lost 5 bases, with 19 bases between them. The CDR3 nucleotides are TGCGCCAGCAGGCAGCCCAGGGGCCACTTTTATGGCTACACCTTC. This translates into CASRQPRGHFYGYTF.

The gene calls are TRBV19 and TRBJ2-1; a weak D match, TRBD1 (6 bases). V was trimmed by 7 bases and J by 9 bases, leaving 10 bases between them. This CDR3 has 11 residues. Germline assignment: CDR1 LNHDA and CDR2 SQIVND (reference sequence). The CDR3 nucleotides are TGTGCCAGTACAGGGGTGAGTGAGCAGTTCTTC. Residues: CASTGVSEQFF.

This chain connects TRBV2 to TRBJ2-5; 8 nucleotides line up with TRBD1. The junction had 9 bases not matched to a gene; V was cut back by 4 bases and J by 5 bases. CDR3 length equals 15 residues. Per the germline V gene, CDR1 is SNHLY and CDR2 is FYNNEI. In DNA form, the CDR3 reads TGTGCCAGCAGTGTAGGACAGGGTGGCGGGGAGACCCAGTACTTC. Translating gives CASSVGQGGGETQYF.

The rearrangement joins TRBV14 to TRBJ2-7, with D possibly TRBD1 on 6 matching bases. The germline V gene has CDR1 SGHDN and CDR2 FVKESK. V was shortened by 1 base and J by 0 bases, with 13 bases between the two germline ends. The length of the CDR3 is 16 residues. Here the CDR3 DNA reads TGTGCCAGCAGCCAAGGGGACACCCTTTACTCCTACGAGCAGTACTTC. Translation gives CASSQGDTLYSYEQYF.

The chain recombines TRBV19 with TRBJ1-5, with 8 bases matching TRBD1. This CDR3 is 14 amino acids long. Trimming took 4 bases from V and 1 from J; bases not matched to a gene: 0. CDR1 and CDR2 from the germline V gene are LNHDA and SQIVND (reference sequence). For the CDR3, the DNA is TGTGCCAGTAGTAGGACAGGGAGCAATCAGCCCCAGCATTTT. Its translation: CASSRTGSNQPQHF.